This T cell receptor (beta chain) was sequenced for a study of blood T cell repertoires in COVID-19. Across the whole study: T cells, B-cell-depleted T cells, or PBMCs provided the cDNA or gDNA that served as material.

Per the germline V gene, CDR1 is SGHTA and CDR2 is FQGNSA. The CDR3 totals 14 residues. The ends were cut back, 6 bases at V and 3 bases at J, with 12 bases in the middle. The protocol was immunoSEQ multiplex PCR, while the TCRdb copy is restricted to in-frame clones and leaves out a portion. The sample has around 72,000 clones, approximately 85% seen once. Sequences were obtained from peripheral blood. This sequence joins TRBV7-2 and TRBJ1-5, with D unresolved. This TCR came from a man aged 50 or older with acute or convalescent COVID-19. Here the CDR3 DNA reads TGTGCCAGCAGTCTCGACAACACCAATCAGCCCCAGCATTTT. As protein: CASSLDNTNQPQHF.